Here is one TCR beta chain with its context. The CDR3 runs to 13 residues. The germline gives CDR1 SGHNT, CDR2 YYREEE (reference sequence). Trimming took off 0 bases at V and 9 bases at J, with 10 bases between the two ends. Some clones are missing from TCRdb's copy, which holds only in-frame ones; the method was immunoSEQ multiplex PCR. The sample lists roughly 260,000 clones; 88% were seen once. The data belong to a study of blood T cell repertoires in COVID-19. Input material: peripheral blood. The receptor was derived from a woman aged 25 to 45 with COVID-19, enrolled during active disease. V and J are TRBV5-4 and TRBJ2-1; D gene unclear. The CDR3: CASSLVRSGEQFF. The DNA of the CDR3 is TGTGCCAGCAGCTTGGTCAGGTCAGGTGAGCAGTTCTTC.